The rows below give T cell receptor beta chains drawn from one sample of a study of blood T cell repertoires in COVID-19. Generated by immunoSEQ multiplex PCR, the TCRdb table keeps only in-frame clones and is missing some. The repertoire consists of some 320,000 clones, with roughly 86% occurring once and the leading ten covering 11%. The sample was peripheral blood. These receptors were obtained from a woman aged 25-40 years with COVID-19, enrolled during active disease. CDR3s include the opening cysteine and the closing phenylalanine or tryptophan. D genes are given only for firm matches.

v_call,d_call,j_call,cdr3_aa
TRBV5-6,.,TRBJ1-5,CASSLAGGDQPQHF
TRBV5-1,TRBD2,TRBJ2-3,CASSNGLAGGTDTQYF
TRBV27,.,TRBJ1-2,CASSKTLGAVGTTNYGYTF
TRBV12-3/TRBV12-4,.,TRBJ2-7,CASSLVRSYEQYF
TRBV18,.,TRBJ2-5,CASSPRASLEETQYF
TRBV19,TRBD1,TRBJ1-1,CASSTYTGVGTEAFF
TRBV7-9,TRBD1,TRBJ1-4,CASSSTGGTNEKLFF
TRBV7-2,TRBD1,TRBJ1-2,CASSRQLQGAGGYTF
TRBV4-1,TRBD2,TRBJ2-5,CASSRSAGGQETQYF
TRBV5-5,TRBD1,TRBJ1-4,CASSLGQGKLFF
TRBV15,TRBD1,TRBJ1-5,CATSRGGAGGFANQPQHF
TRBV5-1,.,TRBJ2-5,CASSLIMRHGETQYF
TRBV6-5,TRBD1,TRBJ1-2,CASSSGTGPYGYTF
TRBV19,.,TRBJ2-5,CASSSIERTNQETQYF
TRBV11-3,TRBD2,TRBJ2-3,CASSRGLAGGFTDTQYF
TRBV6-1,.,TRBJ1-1,CASSEIFTEAFF
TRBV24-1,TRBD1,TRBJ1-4,CATSDSHRGTNEKLFF
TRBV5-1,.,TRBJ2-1,CASSVRVLDNEQFF
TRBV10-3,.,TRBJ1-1,CAISESVEGFSTEAFF
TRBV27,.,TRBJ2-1,CAIGLRGFSYNEQFF
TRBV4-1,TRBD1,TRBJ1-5,CASSQRGQGADQPQHF
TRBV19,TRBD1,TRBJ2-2,CASSIGQGAKTGELFF
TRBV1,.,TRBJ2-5,CTSLQGGGGQETQYF
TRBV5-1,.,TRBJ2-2,CASSRGGGIANTGELFF
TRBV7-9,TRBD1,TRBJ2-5,CASSGYRGGETQYF
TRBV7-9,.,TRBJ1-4,CASSLALVTTNEKLFF
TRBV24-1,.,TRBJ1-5,CATSEGGARKRQPQHF